This is a list of T cell receptor beta chains from one sample in a study of OX40 agonist ivuxolimab in advanced cancers. Produced via immunoSEQ multiplex PCR; TCRdb's table is partial and in-frame only. This table has some 76,000 clones, roughly nine tenths appearing once. Material: CD4+ or CD8+ T cells sorted from blood, obtained in a trial of the OX40 agonist ivuxolimab. The receptor source for this set is an adult with an advanced solid tumor such as melanoma, head and neck, liver or kidney cancer. The CDR3 runs from the conserved cysteine through the conserved F or W. Each record gives: V gene, D gene, J gene, clone size, CDR3 DNA, CDR3 protein. The D gene is left open where the match is weak. Only some rows state a clone size, as once, few, many or a class for expanded clones.

v_gene: TRBV6-1
d_gene: TRBD1
j_gene: TRBJ2-2
abundance: -
CDR3nt: TGTGCCAGCAGTGAAGCCCCCGGACAGGGCAGGGGGACCGGGGAGCTGTTTTTT
CDR3aa: CASSEAPGQGRGTGELFF

v_gene: TRBV11-2
d_gene: -
j_gene: TRBJ2-1
abundance: -
CDR3nt: TGTGCCAGCAGCTTAGGGAGGGCCTTCTACAATGAGCAGTTCTTC
CDR3aa: CASSLGRAFYNEQFF

v_gene: TRBV19
d_gene: TRBD1
j_gene: TRBJ2-2
abundance: once
CDR3nt: TGTGCCAGTAGTCCTCGGACAGGGTTGACCGGGGAGCTGTTTTTT
CDR3aa: CASSPRTGLTGELFF

v_gene: TRBV21-1
d_gene: -
j_gene: TRBJ2-1
abundance: -
CDR3nt: TGTGCCAGCAGCAAAGGGAGGGAACTAGCGGGGCCCTACAATGAGCAGTTCTTC
CDR3aa: CASSKGRELAGPYNEQFF

v_gene: TRBV5-1
d_gene: TRBD1
j_gene: TRBJ1-6
abundance: -
CDR3nt: TGCGCCAGCACCGCATCTAGACAGGGACAGTCACCCCTCCACTTT
CDR3aa: CASTASRQGQSPLHF

v_gene: TRBV9
d_gene: TRBD2
j_gene: TRBJ2-1
abundance: -
CDR3nt: TGTGCCAGCAGCGTAGTGGCGGGAGGCAATGAGCAGTTCTTC
CDR3aa: CASSVVAGGNEQFF

v_gene: TRBV18
d_gene: -
j_gene: TRBJ1-6
abundance: -
CDR3nt: TGTGCCAGCTCACCCCCCTTCCCCGACAGGCGATTTGGAAATTCACCCCTCCACTTT
CDR3aa: CASSPPFPDRRFGNSPLHF

v_gene: TRBV18
d_gene: -
j_gene: TRBJ1-2
abundance: -
CDR3nt: TGTGCCAGCTCACCACCGGGGCGGATCTATGGCTACACCTTC
CDR3aa: CASSPPGRIYGYTF

v_gene: TRBV6-5
d_gene: -
j_gene: TRBJ1-2
abundance: -
CDR3nt: TGTGCCAGCAGTCCGACGGTACAGAGCTATGGCTACACCTTC
CDR3aa: CASSPTVQSYGYTF

v_gene: TRBV29-1
d_gene: -
j_gene: TRBJ2-7
abundance: -
CDR3nt: TGCAGCGTTGAAGGGGCTTTTGGGGCCAGATCCTACGAGCAGTACTTC
CDR3aa: CSVEGAFGARSYEQYF

v_gene: TRBV5-1
d_gene: TRBD1
j_gene: TRBJ2-1
abundance: -
CDR3nt: TGCGCCAGCAGCATTGAGGGGGCTAGCTACAATGAGCAGTTCTTC
CDR3aa: CASSIEGASYNEQFF

v_gene: TRBV7-3
d_gene: -
j_gene: TRBJ1-2
abundance: -
CDR3nt: TGTGCCAGCAGCCCTGAGGGGGGCTATGGCTACACCTTC
CDR3aa: CASSPEGGYGYTF

v_gene: TRBV7-2
d_gene: -
j_gene: TRBJ2-6
abundance: once
CDR3nt: TGTGCCAGCAGCTTAGCGGTACAGGCTGGGGCCAACGTCCTGACTTTC
CDR3aa: CASSLAVQAGANVLTF

v_gene: TRBV6-5
d_gene: -
j_gene: TRBJ2-5
abundance: -
CDR3nt: TGTGCCAGCAGCCTCAGGAGTAACCAAGAGACCCAGTACTTC
CDR3aa: CASSLRSNQETQYF

v_gene: TRBV29-1
d_gene: TRBD1
j_gene: TRBJ1-4
abundance: -
CDR3nt: TGCAGCGGTGGGACAGATGAAAAACTGTTTTTT
CDR3aa: CSGGTDEKLFF

v_gene: TRBV5-6
d_gene: -
j_gene: TRBJ1-6
abundance: -
CDR3nt: TGTGCCAGCAGCGGGGATTGGAGTTCACCCCTCCACTTT
CDR3aa: CASSGDWSSPLHF

v_gene: TRBV5-4
d_gene: TRBD1
j_gene: TRBJ2-1
abundance: few
CDR3nt: TGTGCCAGCAGCTCCGGGACAGGGGGTTACAATGAGCAGTTCTTC
CDR3aa: CASSSGTGGYNEQFF

v_gene: TRBV29-1
d_gene: -
j_gene: TRBJ2-3
abundance: -
CDR3nt: TGCAGCGTGGAAACGACAGGCACAGATACGCAGTATTTT
CDR3aa: CSVETTGTDTQYF

v_gene: TRBV9
d_gene: -
j_gene: TRBJ2-3
abundance: -
CDR3nt: TGTGCCAGCAGCATCCGACTAGCAGATACGCAGTATTTT
CDR3aa: CASSIRLADTQYF

v_gene: TRBV4-1
d_gene: -
j_gene: TRBJ1-2
abundance: -
CDR3nt: TGCGCCAGCAGCCAAGATAAAGGCAGGGATGGCTACACCTTC
CDR3aa: CASSQDKGRDGYTF

v_gene: TRBV29-1
d_gene: TRBD1
j_gene: TRBJ2-1
abundance: -
CDR3nt: TGCAGCGTTCCGGACAGGGCACCGTACAATGAGCAGTTCTTC
CDR3aa: CSVPDRAPYNEQFF

v_gene: TRBV4-2
d_gene: TRBD1
j_gene: TRBJ1-2
abundance: -
CDR3nt: TGTGCCAGCAGCCAAGCTGGGACAGGACCCTATGGCTACACCTTC
CDR3aa: CASSQAGTGPYGYTF

v_gene: TRBV19
d_gene: -
j_gene: TRBJ1-5
abundance: -
CDR3nt: TGTGCCAGTAGTTGGCAAAACCAGCCCCAGCATTTT
CDR3aa: CASSWQNQPQHF

v_gene: TRBV19
d_gene: -
j_gene: TRBJ1-1
abundance: -
CDR3nt: TGTGCCAGTAGTATTAGAGACACTGAAGCTTTCTTT
CDR3aa: CASSIRDTEAFF

v_gene: TRBV28
d_gene: TRBD2
j_gene: TRBJ2-1
abundance: -
CDR3nt: TGTGCCAGCAGTTTAGCGGGAGTAAAGGGAGATGAGCAGTTCTTC
CDR3aa: CASSLAGVKGDEQFF

v_gene: TRBV5-1
d_gene: -
j_gene: TRBJ1-1
abundance: -
CDR3nt: TGCGCCAGCAGCTTGGACAGGGCGGGCACTGAAGCTTTCTTT
CDR3aa: CASSLDRAGTEAFF

v_gene: TRBV15
d_gene: TRBD1
j_gene: TRBJ2-1
abundance: -
CDR3nt: TGTGCCACCAGCAGACAGGGGGCGAATGAGCAGTTCTTC
CDR3aa: CATSRQGANEQFF

v_gene: TRBV2
d_gene: TRBD2
j_gene: TRBJ2-5
abundance: few
CDR3nt: TGTGCCAGCAGTGGGGGAGCTAGCGGGAAACAAGAGACCCAGTACTTC
CDR3aa: CASSGGASGKQETQYF

v_gene: TRBV4-1
d_gene: -
j_gene: TRBJ1-5
abundance: -
CDR3nt: TGCGCCAGCAGCCAACCGTATCAGCCCCAGCATTTT
CDR3aa: CASSQPYQPQHF

v_gene: TRBV7-2
d_gene: -
j_gene: TRBJ1-2
abundance: -
CDR3nt: TGTGCCAGCAGCTCTCCGACAGCCCTTAACTATGGCTACACCTTC
CDR3aa: CASSSPTALNYGYTF

v_gene: TRBV18
d_gene: -
j_gene: TRBJ2-3
abundance: -
CDR3nt: TGTGCCAGCTCACCCGCTAGGGAAGATACGCAGTATTTT
CDR3aa: CASSPAREDTQYF

v_gene: TRBV7-9
d_gene: -
j_gene: TRBJ2-1
abundance: -
CDR3nt: TGTGCCAGCAGCCCCGACAGGGGAGGGTGGAAGGATGAGCAGTTCTTC
CDR3aa: CASSPDRGGWKDEQFF

v_gene: TRBV7-3
d_gene: -
j_gene: TRBJ1-3
abundance: -
CDR3nt: TGTGCCAGCAGCTTATCTCCGGCAGGGGTTGGGAACACCATATATTTT
CDR3aa: CASSLSPAGVGNTIYF

v_gene: TRBV30
d_gene: -
j_gene: TRBJ1-5
abundance: -
CDR3nt: TGTGCCTGGAGGCCCGACAGAAATCAGCCCCAGCATTTT
CDR3aa: CAWRPDRNQPQHF

v_gene: TRBV7-3
d_gene: -
j_gene: TRBJ2-3
abundance: -
CDR3nt: TGTGCCAGCAGCCCACACACGACACTTTCCGGCACAGATACGCAGTATTTT
CDR3aa: CASSPHTTLSGTDTQYF

v_gene: TRBV2
d_gene: -
j_gene: TRBJ1-2
abundance: -
CDR3nt: TGTGCCAGCAGTAACAGCGAGCACTATGGCTACACCTTC
CDR3aa: CASSNSEHYGYTF

v_gene: TRBV6-1
d_gene: -
j_gene: TRBJ1-1
abundance: few
CDR3nt: TGTGCCAGCAGTAACAACAGGGCGAACACTGAAGCTTTCTTT
CDR3aa: CASSNNRANTEAFF

v_gene: TRBV6-5
d_gene: TRBD1
j_gene: TRBJ2-3
abundance: -
CDR3nt: TGTGCCAGCAGTTACGCTCAGGGGGCTAAAACAGATACGCAGTATTTT
CDR3aa: CASSYAQGAKTDTQYF

v_gene: TRBV7-9
d_gene: -
j_gene: TRBJ2-7
abundance: -
CDR3nt: TGTGCCAGCAGCTTAGTCGCCCTTGAGCAGTACTTC
CDR3aa: CASSLVALEQYF

v_gene: TRBV19
d_gene: TRBD1
j_gene: TRBJ1-1
abundance: -
CDR3nt: TGTGCCAGTAGTACGACAGGGGGAAACACTGAAGCTTTCTTT
CDR3aa: CASSTTGGNTEAFF

v_gene: TRBV9
d_gene: -
j_gene: TRBJ2-3
abundance: -
CDR3nt: TGTGCCAGCAGCGTAGTCTCCGGGAGCCCAGATACGCAGTATTTT
CDR3aa: CASSVVSGSPDTQYF

v_gene: TRBV6-6
d_gene: -
j_gene: TRBJ2-6
abundance: -
CDR3nt: TGTGCCAGCAGTTACGGTCGGGGGTCTGGGGCCAACGTCCTGACTTTC
CDR3aa: CASSYGRGSGANVLTF

v_gene: TRBV10-2
d_gene: TRBD2
j_gene: TRBJ2-7
abundance: -
CDR3nt: TGCGCCAGCAGTGGCTGGGGACTAGCGGATTCCTACGAGCAGTACTTC
CDR3aa: CASSGWGLADSYEQYF

v_gene: TRBV6-6
d_gene: -
j_gene: TRBJ2-7
abundance: -
CDR3nt: TGTGCCAGCAGTTACCCCGGGACCTACGAGCAGTACTTC
CDR3aa: CASSYPGTYEQYF

v_gene: TRBV9
d_gene: -
j_gene: TRBJ1-1
abundance: -
CDR3nt: TGTGCCAGCAGCGTGGGTGAGGGGAGAACTGAAGCTTTCTTT
CDR3aa: CASSVGEGRTEAFF

v_gene: TRBV2
d_gene: -
j_gene: TRBJ2-5
abundance: -
CDR3nt: TGTGCCAGCAGTGAAGACTGGCAAGAGACCCAGTACTTC
CDR3aa: CASSEDWQETQYF

v_gene: TRBV7-9
d_gene: TRBD1
j_gene: TRBJ1-2
abundance: -
CDR3nt: TGTGCCAGCAGCTTAGGTGCGGACAGGATTTATGGCTACACCTTC
CDR3aa: CASSLGADRIYGYTF

v_gene: TRBV4-3
d_gene: -
j_gene: TRBJ2-1
abundance: -
CDR3nt: TGCGCCAGCAGCCAGAATCACGGGTCCTACAATGAGCAGTTCTTC
CDR3aa: CASSQNHGSYNEQFF